The clone carrying this TCR beta chain was picked up one time. What it binds is unknown. The Oncomine TCR Beta short-read assay was what sequenced the DNA obtained from cultured CD4+ T cells. MiXCR was run by TCRdb on the PCR reads, yielding one entry per CDR3 protein. The sample records thousands of distinct CDR3 sequences, roughly two fifths being singletons. Treatment of the sample: approximately 10-day PBMC culture with coronavirus spike peptide pools or control peptides (ViraFEST assay). CD4+ T cells that came from the unexposed donor were collected before the COVID-19 pandemic (2011-2018). These data originate in a study of vaccination and CD4 T cells after COVID-19. Study details: Each control was exposed to a CEFX pool, an HIV-1 Nef pool, or no peptide at all.

The sequenced sample consisted of CD4+ T cells from blood, cultured in vitro. This clonotype was obtained from a human donor in good health.

The CDR3 is CASSQRQGTEAFF. The CDR3 nucleotides are TGTGCCAGCAGCCAGCGACAGGGCACTGAAGCTTTCTTT. The chain links TRBV7-3 to TRBJ1-1; 7 positions agree with TRBD1. Germline lookup yields CDR1 SGHTA and CDR2 FQGTGA. The CDR3 extends over 13 amino acids. V shed 5 bases, J shed 4 bases, and the junction held 4 bases outside the gene matches.